This T cell receptor beta chain was recovered during a study of response to subunit inactivated influenza vaccine. Study-wide results and limits: That few new T cells are recruited by each seasonal influenza vaccination was the authors' suggestion.

Trimming removed 2 bases from V and 9 bases from J, with 5 bases in between. The CDR3 is 11 residues long. Germline V gene sequence: CDR1 KGHSH, CDR2 LQKENI. TCRdb redid the calling of the RT-PCR reads with MiXCR, one entry per CDR3 protein. The profile shows 250,000 to 350,000 distinct CDR3 sequences, around 22% of them singletons. In the case of this clonotype: Its target is not known.

The sequenced sample was PBMCs from blood, obtained 21 months after vaccination. This clonotype was sampled from a man aged 50-75 years who received an inactivated influenza vaccine. This rearrangement joins TRBV18 to TRBJ2-1; D unresolved. CDR3 in amino acids: CASSPGFEQFF. The CDR3 bases are TGTGCCAGCTCACCAGGGTTTGAGCAGTTCTTC.